The 20 T cell receptor beta chains presented below share a single source sample, sequenced in a study of blood T cell repertoires in COVID-19. The repertoire was sequenced with immunoSEQ multiplex PCR; TCRdb's copy has only in-frame clones and lacks some. The sample lists around 200,000 clones, approximately 89% occurring once. Sequenced material: PBMCs or T cells enriched from blood (not recorded which). Source of these receptors: a woman aged 18 to 35 who had recovered from COVID-19.

In its sample, this clone was seen once. The CDR3 DNA sequence: TGTGCCAGCCCCAGTTCAGGAGGGGCGCAGGCTAGCACTGAAGCTTTCTTT. As protein: CASPSSGGAQASTEAFF. The V gene is TRBV28, the J gene TRBJ1-1; maybe TRBD1 (5 bases). Germline CDR1 is MDHEN and CDR2 is SYDVKM. Trimming pared 8 bases from V and 4 bases from J, leaving 26 bases between. The CDR3 totals 17 residues.

The V gene is TRBV2, the J gene TRBJ2-3; 12 bases match TRBD2. Trimming removed 6 bases from V and 6 bases from J; junction bases left unmatched: 7. CDR1 is SNHLY and CDR2 is FYNNEI in the germline V gene. CDR3 length: 15 residues. The CDR3 nucleotides read TGTGCCAGCAGGCTACTAGCGGGAGGCGAGGATACGCAGTATTTT. Protein product: CASRLLAGGEDTQYF.

This chain links TRBV9 with TRBJ2-7; D is possibly TRBD1 (5 bases). The CDR3 contains 12 residues. Germline CDR1 and CDR2: SGDLS and YYNGEE. V lost 4 bases to trimming and J lost 4 bases, with 9 bases between them. The CDR3 DNA reads TGTGCCAGCAGCCCCCAGGGTTACGAGCAGTACTTC. It codes for CASSPQGYEQYF.

This clone was observed a handful of times. The chain recombines TRBV27 with TRBJ1-6; D might be TRBD1 (6 bases). This CDR3 contains 12 residues. Germline V gene sequence: CDR1 MNHEY, CDR2 SMNVEV (reference sequence). V lost 6 bases, J lost 14 bases, and 14 bases lay in between. For the CDR3, the DNA is TGTGCCAGCAGCACAGGGTCTCGGGCCCTCCACTTT. Its protein is CASSTGSRALHF.

The chain combines TRBV6-5 with TRBJ2-2; TRBD2 aligns across 10 bases. Losses at the gene ends were 7 bases for V and 3 bases for J; bases not matched to a gene: 2. There are 14 residues in the CDR3. In germline, CDR1 is MNHEY, CDR2 SVGAGI. The CDR3 DNA reads as TGTGCCAGCAATGGACTAGCGGACACCGGGGAGCTGTTTTTT. The encoded protein is CASNGLADTGELFF.

V usage is TRBV20-1 and J usage is TRBJ2-7; D ambiguous. V shed 3 bases and J shed 6 bases, with 21 bases lying between them. Germline CDR1 DFQATT, CDR2 SNEGSKA (reference sequence). The CDR3 has 15 amino acids. The CDR3 bases are TGCAGTGCTAGTAATCCGGCGGCACGATATTCCGAGCAGTACTTC. Protein product: CSASNPAARYSEQYF.

This clone was recorded once. This chain joins TRBV9 and TRBJ2-3, with 7 bases matching TRBD1. Germline V lookup: CDR1 SGDLS, CDR2 YYNGEE. The CDR3 is 16 residues long. The V segment lost 4 bases and the J segment 2 bases; nucleotides outside the gene matches: 10. The CDR3 bases are TGTGCCAGCAGCTTATTGACAGGGACGAACACAGATACGCAGTATTTT. Translated, it gives CASSLLTGTNTDTQYF.

The CDR3 DNA reads TGCGCCAGCAGCCAGTACTCTGTGGAGACCCAGTACTTC. Translating gives CASSQYSVETQYF. The rearrangement joins TRBV4-1 to TRBJ2-5; unclear D gene. V lost 3 bases and J 5 bases, leaving 10 bases between the germline ends. The CDR3 is 13 amino acids. Germline assignment: CDR1 MGHRA and CDR2 YSYEKL.

This clone was counted only a few times. This chain connects TRBV4-1 to TRBJ2-2; D is unresolved. The CDR3 sequence is 14 residues long. Trimming left V 1 base short and J 0 bases short, with 3 bases between. Germline V gene sequence: CDR1 MGHRA, CDR2 YSYEKL. The CDR3 spells CASSQGTNTGELFF. Here the CDR3 DNA reads TGCGCCAGCAGCCAAGGTACGAACACCGGGGAGCTGTTTTTT.

This chain uses TRBV5-1 with TRBJ2-2; TRBD2 might be the D (5 bases). Germline V gives CDR1 SGHRS, CDR2 YFSETQ. Trimming took 0 bases from V and 4 from J, leaving 10 bases between them. The length of the CDR3 is 15 residues. CDR3 sequence reads: CASSLVVGSTGELFF. The CDR3 coding sequence is TGCGCCAGCAGCTTGGTGGTAGGGAGCACCGGGGAGCTGTTTTTT.

The J gene is TRBJ2-5, the V gene TRBV3-1 (or the pseudogene TRBV3-2); tentatively, D is TRBD2 (6 bases). V gave up 0 bases and J gave up 1 base, with 9 bases separating them. CDR3 length: 15 amino acids. Germline CDR1 is LGHDT and CDR2 is YNNKEL (reference sequence). This chain's CDR3 is CASSQEVGSQETQYF. In DNA, the CDR3 is TGTGCCAGCAGCCAAGAGGTCGGGAGCCAAGAGACCCAGTACTTC.

V is TRBV4-1 and J is TRBJ1-1; D ambiguous. This CDR3 contains 14 residues. Looked up from germline, CDR1 is MGHRA and CDR2 is YSYEKL. V lost 0 bases and J lost 6, with 11 bases in between. CDR3 protein: CASSQDRGFAEAFF. The DNA for the CDR3 is TGCGCCAGCAGCCAAGATCGGGGTTTCGCTGAAGCTTTCTTT.

The chain is built from TRBV11-3 and TRBJ2-1; 12 nucleotides agree with TRBD2. Germline CDR1 and CDR2: SGHNT and YENEEA. This CDR3 contains 13 residues. Unmatched junction bases numbered 2, after V lost 5 bases and J lost 9 bases. The CDR3, as DNA: TGTGCCAGCAGCCTAGCGGGGGGGGGTGAGCAGTTCTTC. Its protein is CASSLAGGGEQFF.

This chain uses TRBV7-3 with TRBJ2-1; TRBD1 is a possible D gene (5 bases). Germline CDR1 and CDR2: SGHTA and FQGTGA. The CDR3 totals 16 residues. V was pared by 6 bases and J by 0 bases, with 15 bases between. CDR3 sequence (DNA): TGTGCCAGCAGGTCGGGCCAACAGGCCTCCTACAATGAGCAGTTCTTC. Amino acid sequence: CASRSGQQASYNEQFF.

The J gene is TRBJ2-1, the V gene TRBV5-6, with a possible D match to TRBD2 (5 bases). Trimming stripped 4 bases from V and 10 bases from J, with 18 bases between. Germline V gene data show CDR1 as SGHDT and CDR2 as YYEEEE. This CDR3 is built from 14 residues. The CDR3 DNA reads TGTGCCAGCAGCCCGAGGACTCGAGCCACGGAGCAGTTCTTC. Protein product: CASSPRTRATEQFF.

V gene TRBV28 combines with J gene TRBJ2-5; TRBD2 aligns across 10 bases. CDR3 length: 16 amino acids. The ends lost 4 bases at V and 4 bases at J; junction bases unmatched: 9. Germline V gene lookup returns CDR1 MDHEN and CDR2 SYDVKM. The CDR3 reads CASSSSSGSVGETQYF. Here the CDR3 DNA reads TGTGCCAGCAGTTCGTCTAGCGGGAGCGTGGGAGAGACCCAGTACTTC.

The V and J genes are TRBV30 and TRBJ2-2; the D gene is possibly TRBD1 (6 bases). The CDR3 consists of 15 residues. The germline V gene encodes CDR1 GTSNPN and CDR2 SVGIG (reference sequence). Trimming took 2 bases from V and 4 from J, leaving 14 bases between them. The CDR3 reads CAWSFFTGTTGELFF. CDR3 sequence (DNA): TGTGCCTGGAGTTTCTTTACAGGGACCACCGGGGAGCTGTTTTTT. Variable domain in full (rest from reference TRBV30 and TRBJ2-2): SQTIHQWPATLVQPVGSPLSLECTVEGTSNPNLYWYRQAAGRGLQLLFYSVGIGQISSEVPQNLSASRPQDRQFILSSKKLLLSDSGFYLCAWSFFTGTTGELFFGEGSRLTVL.

This chain uses TRBV6-2 or TRBV6-3 with TRBJ2-5; 12 bases are shared with TRBD2. The CDR3 is 14 amino acids. The germline gives CDR1 MNHEY, CDR2 SVGEGT. Trimming removed 6 bases from V and 5 bases from J; junction bases left unmatched: 4. DNA for the CDR3: TGTGCCAGCAGCGGACTAGCGGGATTGGAGACCCAGTACTTC. It specifies CASSGLAGLETQYF.

J is TRBJ2-7 and V is TRBV9, with 8 bases aligning to TRBD2. Germline V lookup: CDR1 SGDLS, CDR2 YYNGEE. The CDR3 spans 15 residues. J lost 0 bases, V lost 3 bases, and 5 bases had no gene match. The CDR3 DNA is TGTGCCAGCAGCGGCGGGGCGGGGGGCTCCTACGAGCAGTACTTC. It translates to CASSGGAGGSYEQYF.

This chain uses TRBV25-1 with TRBJ2-7, with unresolved D. This CDR3 spans 10 amino acids. Per the germline V gene, CDR1 is MGHDK and CDR2 is SYGVNS. V lost 6 bases to trimming and J lost 5 bases, with 5 bases between them. CDR3 protein: CASRSDEQYF. The CDR3 DNA reads TGTGCCAGCAGATCTGACGAGCAGTACTTC.